This T cell receptor (beta chain) derives from a study of T-cell memory formation after mild COVID-19. At the level of the study: TCR clusters were mostly confined to one donor each. The study's findings and limits: From day 15 to 85, contracting clones were balanced between CD4 and CD8, whereas later expanders leaned toward CD4+. Some clones that responded were present in memory (sampled pre-infection), which suggests cross-reactive memory joined.

MiXCR, run by TCRdb on the 5' RACE reads, gives a single entry per CDR3 protein. The data show 310,000 or so distinct CDR3 sequences, about 16% seen once. This clonotype has ten or more counts. Its cognate antigen is unknown. Trimming removed 0 bases from V and 3 bases from J; junction bases left unmatched: 3. The CDR3 extends over 15 amino acids. Germline loops: CDR1 SGHNT, CDR2 YYREEE (reference sequence). V is TRBV5-4 and J is TRBJ2-1; 7 bases are a match to TRBD1. This TCR derives from a man aged 18 to 35 who had mild COVID-19 (a few samples of this study predate the infection). Cell type and time point are not known. Sequencing was carried out using PBMCs or a T cell subset sorted from them (not recorded which). DNA of the CDR3: TGTGCCAGCAGCTTGGGTACAGGGGACTACAATGAGCAGTTCTTC. Protein product: CASSLGTGDYNEQFF.